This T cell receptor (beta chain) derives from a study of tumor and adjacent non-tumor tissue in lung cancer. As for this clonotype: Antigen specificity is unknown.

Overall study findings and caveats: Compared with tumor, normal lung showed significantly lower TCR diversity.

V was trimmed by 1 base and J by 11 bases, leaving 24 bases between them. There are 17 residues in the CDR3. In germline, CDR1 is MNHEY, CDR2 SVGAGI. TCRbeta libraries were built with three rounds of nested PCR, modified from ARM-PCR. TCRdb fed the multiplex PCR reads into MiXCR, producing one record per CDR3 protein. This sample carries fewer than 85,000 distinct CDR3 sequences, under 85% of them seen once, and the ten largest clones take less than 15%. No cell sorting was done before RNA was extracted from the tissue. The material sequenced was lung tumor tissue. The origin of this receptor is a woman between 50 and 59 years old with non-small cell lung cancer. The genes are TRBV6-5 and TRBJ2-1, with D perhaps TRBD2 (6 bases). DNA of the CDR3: TGTGCCAGCAGTTACTATACTAGCTGGAGGGCCCAAAATAAGCAGTTCTTC. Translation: CASSYYTSWRAQNKQFF.